This T cell receptor beta chain was obtained from a study of T cells expressing NK-cell markers. Study-wide background: Seven of the eight sequenced donors were classified as HCMV-seropositive, and one was classified as seronegative.

TCRdb re-called the 5' RACE reads; one entry per CDR3 protein, DNA not given. The sample has about 540,000 distinct CDR3 sequences. This receptor was obtained from a man aged 18 to 30 in good health. The sample comprised blood T cells: a sorted CD56 or NKG2C T cell subset, CD4+ or CD8+ T cells, or bulk PBMC T cells (not recorded which).

The CDR3 loop reads CASSQVGAVRGDTQYF. This sequence joins TRBV14 and TRBJ2-3; TCRdb outputs TRBD1, but without DNA this stays unchecked. The germline CDR1 and CDR2 sequences are SGHDN and FVKESK. This CDR3 contains 16 residues.